This T cell receptor beta chain comes out of a study of CD8+ T cells in alopecia areata. This clone was detected a few times. The CDR3 covers 13 residues. Trimming left V 1 base short and J 10 bases short, with 8 bases between. CDR1 and CDR2 from the germline V gene are SGHDN and FVKESK. Specified treatment: oral pan-JAK inhibitor, 5-10 mg twice daily. As the sequencing template, cDNA was produced by extracting RNA and reverse transcribing it. This table comes from immunoSEQ multiplex PCR, and its TCRdb copy is limited to in-frame clones, with some not included. The table includes fewer than 250,000 clones, less than 70% detected once.

The rearrangement joins TRBV14 to TRBJ1-6; D gene unclear. This specimen was CD4+ T cells sorted from blood, taken around week 50, from a patient treated with tofacitinib. The TCR was taken from a human donor with alopecia areata. CDR3 amino acids: CASSQAPGSPLHF. In DNA form, the CDR3 reads TGTGCCAGCAGCCAAGCCCCTGGGTCACCCCTCCACTTT.